One sample yielded the 9 T cell receptor beta chains listed below, sequenced in a study of blood T cell repertoires in COVID-19. TCRdb keeps only in-frame clones here, not all; method: immunoSEQ multiplex PCR. This sample yields about 60,000 clones, of which 70% to 90% are seen a single time; less than 20% belongs to the top ten. The source material was peripheral blood. The receptors shown here come from a woman at least 80 years old with active COVID-19.

This clone was seen a single time. V and J are TRBV28 and TRBJ1-1, with TRBD1 matching over 10 bases. Germline CDR1 reads MDHEN; CDR2 reads SYDVKM. The V and J ends lost 2 bases and 7 bases, in that order; junction bases with no gene match: 10. CDR3 size: 16 residues. The CDR3 DNA sequence: TGTGCCAGCAGTTTACGGATCCGGGACAGGGGTATTGAAGCTTTCTTT. Translating it yields CASSLRIRDRGIEAFF. Complete variable domain (other parts from reference TRBV28 and TRBJ1-1): DVKVTQSSRYLVKRTGEKVFLECVQDMDHENMFWYRQDPGLGLRLIYFSYDVKMKEKGDIPEGYSVSREKKERFSLILESASTNQTSMYLCASSLRIRDRGIEAFFGQGTRLTVV.

V is TRBV2 and J is TRBJ2-7, with 7 bases aligning to TRBD2. CDR1 is SNHLY, CDR2 FYNNEI, per germline. V trimming: 6 bases; J trimming: 3 bases; junction bases outside the gene matches: 2. The length of the CDR3 is 12 residues. CDR3: CASSGGGYEQYF. The CDR3 region has the DNA TGTGCCAGCAGCGGCGGGGGCTACGAGCAGTACTTC.

V usage is TRBV28 and J usage is TRBJ2-7; 7 nucleotides match TRBD1. The CDR3 loop spans 14 amino acids. Germline CDR1 and CDR2: MDHEN and SYDVKM. J lost 0 bases, V lost 7 bases, and 6 bases had no gene match. The CDR3 region is CASIPGQSSYEQYF. The CDR3 bases are TGTGCCAGCATTCCGGGACAGAGCTCCTACGAGCAGTACTTC.

The table lists this clone with a count of one. The chain employs TRBV19 and TRBJ2-5; 11 nucleotides line up with TRBD2. The CDR3 is 16 residues long. CDR1 is LNHDA and CDR2 is SQIVND in the germline V gene (reference sequence). The J segment lost 1 base and the V segment lost 6 bases, leaving 7 bases of the junction unmatched. Written as DNA, the CDR3 is TGTGCCAGTAGCTATCGACTAGCGGGGATCCAAGAGACCCAGTACTTC. Its protein product is CASSYRLAGIQETQYF.

This sequence joins TRBV7-6 and TRBJ2-7; the match to TRBD1 covers 8 bases. V lost 0 bases to trimming and J lost 2 bases; unmatched junction nucleotides: 3. The germline CDR1 and CDR2 sequences are SGHVS and FNYEAQ. This CDR3 comprises 15 residues. The CDR3 here is CASSLAGTGAYEQYF. In nucleotides, the CDR3 is TGTGCCAGCAGCTTAGCAGGGACAGGCGCCTACGAGCAGTACTTC. The full variable domain, completed using reference TRBV7-6 and TRBJ2-7, is GAGVSQSPRYKVTKRGQDVALRCDPISGHVSLYWYRQALGQGPEFLTYFNYEAQQDKSGLPNDRFSAERPEGSISTLTIQRTEQRDSAMYRCASSLAGTGAYEQYFGPGTRLTVT.

Here the CDR3 reads CASSQEASQDYGYTF. Written as DNA, the CDR3 is TGCGCCAGCAGCCAGGAGGCCAGCCAAGATTACGGCTACACCTTC. The V call is TRBV4-3, the J call TRBJ1-2; D is undetermined. The CDR3 spans 15 residues. Trimming took 3 bases from V and 8 from J, leaving 19 bases between them. CDR1 is LGHNA and CDR2 is YSLEER in the germline V gene.

The chain couples TRBV28 to TRBJ1-5; 9 bases are shared with TRBD1. Per the germline V gene, CDR1 is MDHEN and CDR2 is SYDVKM. CDR3 length: 17 amino acids. V lost 4 bases to trimming and J lost 0 bases; unmatched junction nucleotides: 7. CDR3 coding DNA: TGTGCCAGCAGTTCACCGACAGGGGGGTATAGCAATCAGCCCCAGCATTTT. Translated, it gives CASSSPTGGYSNQPQHF.

V is TRBV6-5 and J is TRBJ2-2; D is perhaps TRBD2 (6 bases). CDR3 length: 15 residues. Per the germline V gene, CDR1 is MNHEY and CDR2 is SVGAGI. The germline V and J ends were trimmed by 2 bases and 4 bases, with 11 bases remaining between them. The CDR3 protein is CASSYGGPGTGELFF. The CDR3, as DNA: TGTGCCAGCAGTTACGGAGGGCCCGGCACCGGGGAGCTGTTTTTT.

The gene calls are TRBV5-5 and TRBJ2-1; 11 nucleotides match TRBD2. V lost 5 bases to trimming and J lost 3 bases; unmatched junction nucleotides: 4. Germline V gene lookup returns CDR1 SGHKS and CDR2 YYEKEE (reference sequence). There are 15 residues in the CDR3. DNA for the CDR3: TGTGCCAGCAGGCCGACTAGCGGGGACTACAATGAGCAGTTCTTC. Amino acid sequence: CASRPTSGDYNEQFF.